This T cell receptor (beta chain) was retrieved from a study of cytomegalovirus exposure and HLA in healthy donors. Study context: Unique TCRs numbering around 85 million, obtained from HLA-typed donors, made up an early data release. General study results and limits: The study found most TCR sequences rare, yet found some public TCRs in many donors. HLA restriction was apparent for most CMV-associated TCR beta chains in a later analysis.

PCR was performed using 60 Vbeta and 13 Jbeta primers. Using immunoSEQ multiplex PCR, the repertoire was profiled, and TCRdb retains in-frame clones only, with some absent. The table shows roughly 150,000 clones, with roughly three quarters occurring only once. This clone was observed once. Antigen specificity is unknown. Trimming cost V 4 bases and J 1 base; bases outside gene matches: 6. This CDR3 comprises 15 residues. Germline V gene sequence: CDR1 MNHNY, CDR2 SVGAGI (reference sequence). The chain joins TRBV6-6 to TRBJ1-2; 7 bases match TRBD1. Sample: PBMCs. This clonotype originated in a man aged 25-45 years in good health and CMV-seronegative. CDR3 region: CASSSPDRDNYGYTF. The CDR3 DNA reads as TGTGCCAGCAGTTCCCCCGACAGGGATAACTATGGCTACACCTTC.